This is a list of T cell receptor beta chains from one sample in a study of blood T cell repertoires in COVID-19. TCRdb's copy holds only in-frame clones and misses some; the assay was immunoSEQ multiplex PCR. The sample has some 200,000 clones; approximately 87% are singletons. The source material was peripheral blood. Every receptor here comes from a woman under 30 who had recovered from COVID-19. Both conserved end residues are part of each CDR3. D genes are given only for firm matches. A row's size may be missing; if present it is once, few, many or a size class.

v_call	clone_size	j_call	d_call	cdr3_nt	cdr3_aa
TRBV7-9	-	TRBJ1-6	TRBD1	TGTGCCAGCAGCTATCTCGACAGGGATTCACCCCTCCACTTT	CASSYLDRDSPLHF
TRBV11-3	once	TRBJ2-1	-	TGTGCCAGCAGCTTAGATCGGCGGCTCTCCTACAATGAGCAGTTCTTC	CASSLDRRLSYNEQFF
TRBV7-6	-	TRBJ1-5	-	TGTGCCAGCAGCCGGGGGTCCAGCAATCAGCCCCAGCATTTT	CASSRGSSNQPQHF
TRBV29-1	-	TRBJ1-1	-	TGCAGCGTTCAGATGAACACTGAAGCTTTCTTT	CSVQMNTEAFF
TRBV20-1	-	TRBJ2-5	TRBD2	TGCAGTGCTAGTGAAGCGGGGGGCATAGAGACCCAGTACTTC	CSASEAGGIETQYF
TRBV2	once	TRBJ2-7	-	TGTGCCAGCGGCGGGTACATGTACGAGCAGTACTTC	CASGGYMYEQYF
TRBV18	-	TRBJ2-2	-	TGTGCCAGCTCACTGCGGGTTGTCACCGGGGAGCTGTTTTTT	CASSLRVVTGELFF
TRBV19	-	TRBJ1-2	-	TGTGCCAGTAGACCCCCAGGGTCAGGCTACACCTTC	CASRPPGSGYTF
TRBV7-8	-	TRBJ1-2	TRBD1	TGTGCCAGCAGCCCTGTACGGACAGGGGGCGCATACCCCGACCTATTC	CASSPVRTGGAYPDLF
TRBV7-3	-	TRBJ2-1	TRBD1	TGTGCCAGCAGCTTAACCTACTCCGGGACAGGAGAGTTCAATGAGCAGTTCTTC	CASSLTYSGTGEFNEQFF
TRBV6-5	-	TRBJ1-3	-	TGTGCCAGCTATAAACAGGGCCCGTGGGGAAACACCATATATTTT	CASYKQGPWGNTIYF
TRBV12-3/TRBV12-4	-	TRBJ1-1	-	TGTGCCAGCGGGGGAGGGAACACTGAAGCTTTCTTT	CASGGGNTEAFF
TRBV4-2	-	TRBJ1-5	TRBD1	TGTGCCAGCAGCCAAGGGTGGGACAGGGAGATTGGCAATCAGCCCCAGCATTTT	CASSQGWDREIGNQPQHF
TRBV6-2/TRBV6-3	-	TRBJ1-6	-	TGTGCCAGCAGTTACAGCGGGGGGAGCTCCTATAATTCACCCCTCCACTTT	CASSYSGGSSYNSPLHF
TRBV10-3	-	TRBJ1-4	TRBD1	TGTGCCATCAGACCGGGACAGGGTAATGAAAAACTGTTTTTT	CAIRPGQGNEKLFF
TRBV13	-	TRBJ2-2	-	TGTGCCAGCAGCTTAGGGGTAGCTCCGTACACCGGGGAGCTGTTTTTT	CASSLGVAPYTGELFF
TRBV10-3	-	TRBJ2-5	TRBD2	TGTGCCATCAGTGAGAGGGGAGGGCTACAGACCCAGTACTTC	CAISERGGLQTQYF
TRBV27	-	TRBJ2-1	-	TGTGCCAGCAGTTTATTTATACGGCAGGGTCCGAATGAGCAGTTCTTC	CASSLFIRQGPNEQFF
TRBV21-1	-	TRBJ2-7	-	TGTGCCAGCAGCAAAGCGCTCTTCAGGGGGCTGAACGAGCAGTACTTC	CASSKALFRGLNEQYF
TRBV19	-	TRBJ2-2	-	TGTGCCAGTAGTTTTTCCAGGGACACCGGGGAGCTGTTTTTT	CASSFSRDTGELFF
TRBV6-1	few	TRBJ1-5	-	TGTGCCAGCAGTGAAGACCCAGACAGGAGCCAGCCCCAGCATTTT	CASSEDPDRSQPQHF
TRBV9	-	TRBJ1-5	TRBD1	TGTGCCAGCAGCTCGAGGGACAGGCGGTGGGTGGCTAACAATCAGCCCCAGCATTTT	CASSSRDRRWVANNQPQHF
TRBV7-9	few	TRBJ1-3	-	TGTGCCAGCAGCTTACCGGGAAACACCATATATTTT	CASSLPGNTIYF
TRBV5-4	-	TRBJ2-7	TRBD2	TGTGCCAGCAGCTTGGCGGGGGGATCCTACGAGCAGTACTTC	CASSLAGGSYEQYF
TRBV6-5	few	TRBJ2-3	TRBD1	TGTGCCAGCAGCCCCAGGGGGACACCCACAGATACGCAGTATTTT	CASSPRGTPTDTQYF
TRBV7-2	few	TRBJ1-4	-	TGTGCCAGCACCCTTCGGGGGGAAAAACTGTTTTTT	CASTLRGEKLFF
TRBV9	few	TRBJ1-1	-	TGTGCCAGCAGCGTAGAAGCGGGTGACAGAAACACTGAAGCTTTCTTT	CASSVEAGDRNTEAFF
TRBV7-3	-	TRBJ2-1	TRBD2	TGTGCCAGCAGCTCCGGACTAGTTCTTGGTGAGCAGTTCTTC	CASSSGLVLGEQFF
TRBV19	-	TRBJ1-1	-	TGTGCCAGTAGTGAGGCCCTTAACACTGAAGCTTTCTTT	CASSEALNTEAFF
TRBV6-2/TRBV6-3	-	TRBJ2-3	TRBD2	TGTGCCAGCAGTTCCCCGGGACTAGCGGCCACAGATACGCAGTATTTT	CASSSPGLAATDTQYF